The 19 T cell receptor beta chains below were found in one sample sequenced in a study of PD-1 blockade in classical Hodgkin lymphoma. Time point in this sample: newly diagnosed, previously untreated cHL patient sample. Data came from immunoSEQ multiplex PCR; TCRdb stores just in-frame clones and leaves some out. The sample includes roughly 77,000 clones, over 85% of them seen just once. The sample was peripheral blood mononuclear cells (PBMCs). The receptors were gathered from a human donor with classical Hodgkin lymphoma.

This clone was observed a single time. The chain is built from TRBV30 and TRBJ1-4, with a weak D call TRBD1 (5 bases). Germline CDR1 is GTSNPN and CDR2 is SVGIG (reference sequence). This CDR3 has 14 residues. V lost 0 bases, J lost 8 bases, and 13 bases lay in between. CDR3 in DNA: TGTGCCTGGAGTGTACTCAGGGATCGAGAAAAACTGTTTTTT. Amino acid sequence: CAWSVLRDREKLFF.

This chain joins TRBV11-2 and TRBJ2-6; 7 bases align to TRBD2. The CDR3 extends over 17 amino acids. Germline CDR1 reads SGHAT; CDR2 reads FQNNGV. J was trimmed by 1 base and V by 5 bases; bases with no gene match: 8. This CDR3 reads CASSLRGGKSGANVLTF. The CDR3 DNA reads TGTGCCAGCAGCCTTCGGGGAGGGAAGTCTGGGGCCAACGTCCTGACTTTC.

The CDR3 here is CASSLTGGGSNEKLFF. For the CDR3, the DNA is TGTGCCAGTAGTCTCACGGGCGGGGGTTCTAATGAAAAACTGTTTTTT. This rearrangement joins TRBV19 to TRBJ1-4, with D tentatively TRBD1 (5 bases). Germline values: CDR1 LNHDA, CDR2 SQIVND (reference sequence). This CDR3 region has 16 residues. V was clipped by 5 bases and J by 3 bases, with 16 bases between them.

V gene TRBV18 combines with J gene TRBJ1-6; TRBD1 aligns across 9 bases. V trimming: 3 bases; J trimming: 10 bases; junction bases outside the gene matches: 7. The CDR3 is 15 residues long. Germline CDR1 reads KGHSH; CDR2 reads LQKENI. The CDR3: CASSPGTGTSSPLHF. Here the CDR3 DNA reads TGTGCCAGCTCACCCGGGACAGGGACCAGCTCACCCCTCCACTTT.

This rearrangement joins TRBV6-5 to TRBJ1-2; D is ambiguous. Germline V lookup: CDR1 MNHEY, CDR2 SVGAGI. CDR3 length equals 14 residues. V was pared by 0 bases and J by 0 bases, with 5 bases between. DNA of the CDR3: TGTGCCAGCAGTTACTCGTGGGCTAACTATGGCTACACCTTC. Translating it yields CASSYSWANYGYTF.

The chain recombines TRBV5-1 with TRBJ1-1; no reliable D call. Trimming stripped 1 base from V and 0 bases from J, with 4 bases between. Germline-derived CDR1 and CDR2 are SGHRS and YFSETQ. This CDR3 spans 13 amino acids. This chain's CDR3 is CASSLQLNTEAFF. DNA for the CDR3: TGCGCCAGCAGCTTGCAACTGAACACTGAAGCTTTCTTT.

The chain uses TRBV7-3 and TRBJ1-2; no reliable D call. Trimming stripped 1 base from V and 0 bases from J, with 15 bases between. The germline V gene has CDR1 SGHTA and CDR2 FQGTGA. The CDR3 spans 17 residues. CDR3 loop: CASSLMVLEGSNYGYTF. CDR3 DNA sequence: TGTGCCAGCAGCTTAATGGTTTTGGAGGGCTCTAACTATGGCTACACCTTC. The whole variable domain, remainder taken from reference TRBV7-3 and TRBJ1-2, is GAGVSQTPSNKVTEKGKYVELRCDPISGHTALYWYRQSLGQGPEFLIYFQGTGAADDSGLPNDRFFAVRPEGSVSTLKIQRTERGDSAVYLCASSLMVLEGSNYGYTFGSGTRLTVV.

The chain uses TRBV2 and TRBJ2-7, with unresolved D. The CDR3 covers 12 residues. V was pared by 4 bases and J by 3 bases, with 7 bases between. Germline CDR1 is SNHLY and CDR2 is FYNNEI. CDR3 coding DNA: TGTGCCAGCAGTGCCGGCTTCTACGAGCAGTACTTC. The encoded protein is CASSAGFYEQYF. Together with reference TRBV2 and TRBJ2-7, the CDR3 gives the full variable domain: EPEVTQTPSHQVTQMGQEVILRCVPISNHLYFYWYRQILGQKVEFLVSFYNNEISEKSEIFDDQFSVERPDGSNFTLKIRSTKLEDSAMYFCASSAGFYEQYFGPGTRLTVT.

V gene TRBV5-1 combines with J gene TRBJ2-1; 7 nucleotides match TRBD2. Per germline, CDR1 SGHRS and CDR2 YFSETQ. The CDR3 loop spans 15 amino acids. The V and J ends lost 4 bases and 7 bases, in that order; junction bases with no gene match: 11. CDR3 DNA: TGCGCCAGCAGCCCAGAACCAGCGGGATTGAATGAGCAGTTCTTC. Protein product: CASSPEPAGLNEQFF.

The chain couples TRBV2 to TRBJ1-2, with a weak D call TRBD1 (6 bases). CDR3 size: 13 residues. Trimming stripped 4 bases from V and 6 bases from J, with 12 bases between. Germline values: CDR1 SNHLY, CDR2 FYNNEI. The CDR3 coding sequence is TGTGCCAGCAGTGCCGGGACATTAAATGGCTACACCTTC. This gives the protein CASSAGTLNGYTF. Full variable domain (remainder filled in from reference TRBV2 and TRBJ1-2): EPEVTQTPSHQVTQMGQEVILRCVPISNHLYFYWYRQILGQKVEFLVSFYNNEISEKSEIFDDQFSVERPDGSNFTLKIRSTKLEDSAMYFCASSAGTLNGYTFGSGTRLTVV.

The rearrangement joins TRBV28 to TRBJ1-1, with D possibly being TRBD1 (6 bases). This CDR3 is built from 14 residues. Germline values: CDR1 MDHEN, CDR2 SYDVKM. Trimming pared 5 bases from V and 7 bases from J, leaving 17 bases between. CDR3 sequence reads: CASSPPSRDIEAFF. Written as DNA, the CDR3 is TGTGCCAGCAGTCCCCCCTCCCGGGACATTGAAGCTTTCTTT.

The CDR3 loop reads CASSLQSPRNEQFF. In nucleotides, the CDR3 is TGCGCCAGCAGCTTGCAGTCGCCCCGCAATGAGCAGTTCTTC. The rearrangement links TRBV5-1 to TRBJ2-1; D remains ambiguous. The CDR3 is made up of 14 amino acids. Between the trimmed V and J ends, which lost 1 base and 6 bases, there was a span of 11 bases. The germline gives CDR1 SGHRS, CDR2 YFSETQ. The full variable domain, rest sourced from reference TRBV5-1 and TRBJ2-1, is KAGVTQTPRYLIKTRGQQVTLSCSPISGHRSVSWYQQTPGQGLQFLFEYFSETQRNKGNFPGRFSGRQFSNSRSEMNVSTLELGDSALYLCASSLQSPRNEQFFGPGTRLTVL.

J is TRBJ2-7 and V is TRBV6-1, with D tentatively TRBD2 (5 bases). CDR3 size: 11 residues. The germline V gene has CDR1 MNHNS and CDR2 SASEGT. CDR3 DNA: TGTGCAGGAGCGGAGTCCTACGAGCAGTACTTC. It codes for CAGAESYEQYF.

V is TRBV7-9 and J is TRBJ2-1; 10 positions match TRBD2. This CDR3 is 16 amino acids long. The trim removed 0 bases at V and 6 bases at J, leaving 5 bases unmatched. From germline, CDR1 is SEHNR and CDR2 FQNEAQ (reference sequence). This CDR3 reads CASSLALAGDVNEQFF. Here the CDR3 DNA reads TGTGCCAGCAGCTTAGCGCTAGCGGGAGATGTCAATGAGCAGTTCTTC.

The chain couples TRBV28 to TRBJ1-1; D gene ambiguous. The V end lost 3 bases, the J end lost 7 bases, and 9 bases lay between the germline ends. Per the germline V gene, CDR1 is MDHEN and CDR2 is SYDVKM. CDR3 size: 12 residues. The chain's CDR3 is CASSLLHFEAFF. The DNA of the CDR3 is TGTGCCAGCAGTTTGTTGCACTTTGAAGCTTTCTTT.

This clone was counted a few times. The rearrangement links TRBV7-9 to TRBJ2-1; 8 nucleotides match TRBD1. Germline CDR1 reads SEHNR; CDR2 reads FQNEAQ (reference sequence). This CDR3 comprises 15 residues. The trim removed 5 bases at V and 10 bases at J, leaving 13 bases unmatched. CDR3 DNA: TGTGCCAGCAGCCCACCATTCCGGACAGGGAACGAGCAGTTCTTC. It codes for CASSPPFRTGNEQFF. The full variable domain, in which reference TRBV7-9 and TRBJ2-1 provide the parts outside the CDR3, is DTGVSQNPRHKITKRGQNVTFRCDPISEHNRLYWYRQTLGQGPEFLTYFQNEAQLEKSRLLSDRFSAERPKGSFSTLEIQRTEQGDSAMYLCASSPPFRTGNEQFFGPGTRLTVL.

CDR3 protein: CASSILGGAGKLFF. In DNA, the CDR3 is TGTGCCAGTAGTATCTTGGGGGGCGCCGGAAAACTGTTTTTT. The chain employs TRBV19 and TRBJ1-4; TRBD1 might be the D (6 bases). Per germline, CDR1 LNHDA and CDR2 SQIVND (reference sequence). The CDR3 is 14 residues long. Trimming left V 3 bases short and J 10 bases short, with 15 bases between.

V usage is TRBV10-3 and J usage is TRBJ2-1; D is undetermined. The CDR3 spans 13 residues. V lost 4 bases and J 8 bases, leaving 12 bases between the germline ends. The germline V gene encodes CDR1 ENHRY and CDR2 SYGVKD. DNA for the CDR3: TGTGCCATCAGTGTGACCTCTGGGGATGAGCAGTTCTTC. Its protein product is CAISVTSGDEQFF.

The chain couples TRBV19 to TRBJ1-4; TRBD1 matches 9 bases. Germline CDR1 LNHDA, CDR2 SQIVND (reference sequence). The V segment lost 5 bases and the J segment 8 bases; nucleotides outside the gene matches: 9. There are 15 residues in the CDR3. CDR3 region: CASSGMGQGGEKLFF. CDR3 sequence (DNA): TGTGCCAGTAGTGGTATGGGACAGGGAGGAGAAAAACTGTTTTTT.